The 4 T cell receptor beta chains presented below share a single source sample, sequenced in a study of Ad26.COV2.S vaccination and SARS-CoV-2 variants. Treatment denoted: around 19 received Ad26.COV2.S at low or high dose, single or two shots; roughly 5 received placebo; per-sample allocation not given. After the first vaccine or placebo injection, samples were drawn on day 63. The data were produced by immunoSEQ multiplex PCR, yet TCRdb's version contains in-frame clones alone and is incomplete. The data show approximately 400,000 clones, 83% seen once. Sequencing used peripheral blood, obtained in a trial of Ad26.COV2.S vaccine versus placebo. The receptors originated from a person aged 18-60 years who received the Ad26.COV2.S COVID-19 vaccine or a placebo.

The rearrangement uses TRBV2 and TRBJ2-5; D might be TRBD1 (5 bases). V was trimmed by 9 bases and J by 1 base, leaving 12 bases between them. The germline V gene encodes CDR1 SNHLY and CDR2 FYNNEI. The CDR3 has 13 amino acids. The CDR3 loop reads CASRRRGQETQYF. The CDR3 DNA reads TGTGCCAGTAGGCGTAGGGGCCAAGAGACCCAGTACTTC.

This rearrangement joins TRBV19 to TRBJ1-1; D is undetermined. Deletions cut 4 bases from V and 3 bases from J, with 6 bases between. The CDR3 contains 12 residues. Germline-derived CDR1 and CDR2 are LNHDA and SQIVND (reference sequence). This CDR3 reads CASSNLDTEAFF. CDR3 DNA: TGTGCCAGTAGTAACCTCGACACTGAAGCTTTCTTT.

The chain links TRBV10-1 to TRBJ2-3; 7 bases line up with TRBD2. Germline lookup yields CDR1 WNHNN and CDR2 SYGVQD (reference sequence). The CDR3 length is 15 residues. J lost 1 base, V lost 5 bases, and 6 bases had no gene match. As DNA, the CDR3 is TGCGCCAGCAGTAGACTAGCCTCCGGCACAGATACGCAGTATTTT. Encoded protein: CASSRLASGTDTQYF.

The chain combines TRBV7-9 with TRBJ1-5; TRBD1 aligns across 9 bases. In germline, CDR1 is SEHNR, CDR2 FQNEAQ (reference sequence). The CDR3 contains 16 residues. The V segment lost 4 bases and the J segment 4 bases; nucleotides outside the gene matches: 8. This CDR3 reads CASSYQFGQGNQPQHF. As DNA, the CDR3 is TGTGCCAGCAGCTACCAGTTTGGACAGGGGAATCAGCCCCAGCATTTT.